A selection of T cell receptor beta chains follows, all from one sample in a study of T cells in Graves' hyperthyroidism and ophthalmopathy. TCRdb processed the multiplex PCR reads anew with MiXCR; each CDR3 protein has one entry. This repertoire shows approximately 630,000 distinct CDR3 sequences, around 16% found once; its top ten account for less than 4.5%. The sequenced sample was blood. The receptors originated from a young woman with Graves' hyperthyroidism. The conserved cysteine and the conserved F or W are not part of the CDR3 here. The D gene is left open where the match is weak. Size is omitted from some rows. Given values are once, few, many or a class for expanded clones.

V | D | size | CDR3
TRBV5-6 | NA | few | ASSPKPLARGPGYNEQF
TRBV28 | TRBD1 | NA | ASSFGTGLRGYT
TRBV29-1 | TRBD2 | NA | SVDLGLAGAQDTQY
TRBV28 | TRBD2 | many | ASSQGLASNQETQY
TRBV4-1 | NA | NA | ASSQAGTLGEKLF
TRBV5-6 | NA | NA | ASSPYLGGANVLT
TRBV28 | TRBD1 | medium-sized | ASSSRDRLTQY
TRBV29-1 | NA | many | SVATGGWPNEQF
TRBV28 | NA | many | ASSSPPQGYAF
TRBV24-1 | NA | few | ATSDFREPETQY
TRBV19 | NA | NA | ASSTAGANEKLF
TRBV7-8 | TRBD1 | NA | ASMPGQGAYNEQF
TRBV18 | NA | NA | ASSPSARTGSYGYT
TRBV6-5 | TRBD2 | many | ASSKGTIQETQY
TRBV29-1 | TRBD1 | many | SASPTGAAYEQY
TRBV11-2 | TRBD2 | few | ASSPTSGYTGELF
TRBV12-3/TRBV12-4 | NA | NA | ASSWTVAHEQY
TRBV9 | NA | NA | ASSTTSGTGELF
TRBV4-1 | NA | few | ASSQFAGADEKLF
TRBV11-3 | NA | few | AREGSGHEQY
TRBV19 | NA | NA | ASSEGYQPQH
TRBV20-1 | TRBD1 | few | SATGQGDGYT
TRBV7-9 | TRBD2 | NA | ASSLLAGGPEPF
TRBV24-1 | NA | few | ATAAGAGFADEKLF